This TCR beta chain was profiled in a study of OX40 agonist ivuxolimab in advanced cancers. Whole-study context: The dose of intravenous ivuxolimab that patients received every 2 weeks ranged from 0.01 to 10 mg/kg. Participants averaged about 60 years of age (range roughly 23 to 85) and were roughly 83% male. Two cutaneous melanoma patients and one hepatocellular carcinoma patient, three in all, had partial responses. Points from the study as a whole: Antigen targets of the expanded peripheral T cells went undetermined.

TCRdb keeps only in-frame clones here, not all; method: immunoSEQ multiplex PCR. This sample has 90,000 to 120,000 clones, with 85% to 95% found just once. Only a few counts were recorded for this clone. Its matching antigen is unknown. This material consisted of CD4+ or CD8+ T cells sorted from blood, taken in a trial of the OX40 agonist ivuxolimab. This clonotype originated in an adult with an advanced solid tumor such as melanoma, head and neck, liver or kidney cancer.

CDR3 loop: CASSLGNSGGAYEQYF. In DNA, the CDR3 is TGCGCCAGCAGCTTGGGAAATAGCGGGGGGGCGTACGAGCAGTACTTC. The chain carries TRBV5-1 and TRBJ2-7; 11 nucleotides line up with TRBD2. This CDR3 is 16 amino acids long. Germline lookup yields CDR1 SGHRS and CDR2 YFSETQ. V dropped 0 bases and J dropped 4; count of bases not matched to a gene: 6. The entire variable domain, with the rest obtained from reference TRBV5-1 and TRBJ2-7, is as follows: KAGVTQTPRYLIKTRGQQVTLSCSPISGHRSVSWYQQTPGQGLQFLFEYFSETQRNKGNFPGRFSGRQFSNSRSEMNVSTLELGDSALYLCASSLGNSGGAYEQYFGPGTRLTVT.